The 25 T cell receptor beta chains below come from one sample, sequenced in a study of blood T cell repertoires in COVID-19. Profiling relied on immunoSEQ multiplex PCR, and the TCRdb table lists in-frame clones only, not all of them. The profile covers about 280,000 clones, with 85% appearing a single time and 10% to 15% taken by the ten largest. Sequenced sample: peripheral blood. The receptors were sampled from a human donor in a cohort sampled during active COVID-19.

As DNA, the CDR3 is TGTGCCAGCAGTCGCAGCGGGAACTCCTACAATGAGCAGTTCTTC. It yields the protein CASSRSGNSYNEQFF. The chain joins TRBV5-6 to TRBJ2-1; 7 nucleotides agree with TRBD2. The junction had 5 bases not matched to a gene; V was cut back by 5 bases and J by 0 bases. Germline CDR1 reads SGHDT; CDR2 reads YYEEEE. CDR3 length: 15 residues.

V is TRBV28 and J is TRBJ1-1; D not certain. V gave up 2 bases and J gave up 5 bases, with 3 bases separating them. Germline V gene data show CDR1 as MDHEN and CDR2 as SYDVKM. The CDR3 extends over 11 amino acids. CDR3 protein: CASSLHTEAFF. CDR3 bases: TGTGCCAGCAGTTTACATACTGAAGCTTTCTTT.

The CDR3 sequence is CASSFRTGMNTEAFF. The CDR3 region has the DNA TGTGCCAGCAGTTTCCGGACAGGGATGAACACTGAAGCTTTCTTT. V usage is TRBV28 and J usage is TRBJ1-1, with 8 bases that match TRBD1. The CDR3 totals 15 residues. Germline V gene lookup returns CDR1 MDHEN and CDR2 SYDVKM. V was pared by 3 bases and J by 0 bases, with 3 bases of the junction left unmatched.

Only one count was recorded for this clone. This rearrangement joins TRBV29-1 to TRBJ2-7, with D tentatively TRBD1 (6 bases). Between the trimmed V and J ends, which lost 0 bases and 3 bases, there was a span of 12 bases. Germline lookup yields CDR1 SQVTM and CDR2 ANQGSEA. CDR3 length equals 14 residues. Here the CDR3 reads CSVEDRTEHYEQYF. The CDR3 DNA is TGCAGCGTTGAAGACCGGACAGAGCACTACGAGCAGTACTTC.

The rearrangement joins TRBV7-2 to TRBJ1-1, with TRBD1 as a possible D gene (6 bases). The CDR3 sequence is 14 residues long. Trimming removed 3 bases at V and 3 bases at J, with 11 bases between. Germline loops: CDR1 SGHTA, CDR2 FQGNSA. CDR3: CASSLRGAYTEAFF. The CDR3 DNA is TGTGCCAGCAGCTTGCGGGGGGCTTACACTGAAGCTTTCTTT. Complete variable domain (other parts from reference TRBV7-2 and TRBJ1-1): GAGVSQSPSNKVTEKGKDVELRCDPISGHTALYWYRQSLGQGLEFLIYFQGNSAPDKSGLPSDRFSAERTGGSVSTLTIQRTQQEDSAVYLCASSLRGAYTEAFFGQGTRLTVV.

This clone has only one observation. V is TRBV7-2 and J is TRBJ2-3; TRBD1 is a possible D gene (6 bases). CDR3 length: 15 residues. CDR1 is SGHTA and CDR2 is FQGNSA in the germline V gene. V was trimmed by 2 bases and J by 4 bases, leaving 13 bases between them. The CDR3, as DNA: TGTGCCAGCAGCTTAAGGTCAGGGGTCCCAGATACGCAGTATTTT. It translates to CASSLRSGVPDTQYF.

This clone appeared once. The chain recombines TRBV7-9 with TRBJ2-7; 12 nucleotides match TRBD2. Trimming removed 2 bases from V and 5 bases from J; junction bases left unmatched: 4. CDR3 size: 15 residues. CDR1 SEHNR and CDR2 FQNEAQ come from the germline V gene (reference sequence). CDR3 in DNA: TGTGCCAGCAGCTTACGCACTAGCGGGAGGCACGAGCAGTACTTC. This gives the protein CASSLRTSGRHEQYF.

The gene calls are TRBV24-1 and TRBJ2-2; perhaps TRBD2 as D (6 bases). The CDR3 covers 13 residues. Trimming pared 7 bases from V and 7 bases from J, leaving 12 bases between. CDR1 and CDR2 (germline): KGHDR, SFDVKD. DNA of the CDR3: TGTGCCACCAGCGCGGGGACTCACGGGGAGCTGTTTTTT. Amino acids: CATSAGTHGELFF.

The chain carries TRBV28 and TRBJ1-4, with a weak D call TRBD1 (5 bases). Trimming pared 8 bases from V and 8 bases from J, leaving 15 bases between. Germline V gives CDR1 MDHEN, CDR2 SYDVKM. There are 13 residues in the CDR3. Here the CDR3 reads CASHAGGKEKLFF. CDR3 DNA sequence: TGTGCCAGCCATGCGGGGGGGAAGGAAAAACTGTTTTTT.

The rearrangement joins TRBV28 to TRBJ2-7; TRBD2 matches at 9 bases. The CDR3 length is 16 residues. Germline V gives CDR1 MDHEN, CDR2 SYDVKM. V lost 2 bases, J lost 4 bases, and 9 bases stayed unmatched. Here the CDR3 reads CASSLGSASGTYEQYF. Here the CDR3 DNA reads TGTGCCAGCAGTTTAGGGTCTGCTAGCGGGACATACGAGCAGTACTTC.

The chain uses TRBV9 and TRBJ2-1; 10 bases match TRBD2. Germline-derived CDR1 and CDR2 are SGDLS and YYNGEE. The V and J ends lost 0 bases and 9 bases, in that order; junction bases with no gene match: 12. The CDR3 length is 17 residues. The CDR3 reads CASSVEAGASGSSEQFF. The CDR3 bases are TGTGCCAGCAGCGTAGAAGCCGGGGCTAGCGGGAGTAGTGAGCAGTTCTTC.

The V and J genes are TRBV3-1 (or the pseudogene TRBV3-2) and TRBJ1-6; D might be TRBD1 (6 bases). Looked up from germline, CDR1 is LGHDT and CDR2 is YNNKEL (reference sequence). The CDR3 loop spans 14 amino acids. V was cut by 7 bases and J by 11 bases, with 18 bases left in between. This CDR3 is CASNRGAPAAPLHF. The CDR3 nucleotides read TGTGCCAGCAACCGGGGGGCCCCAGCGGCACCCCTCCACTTT.

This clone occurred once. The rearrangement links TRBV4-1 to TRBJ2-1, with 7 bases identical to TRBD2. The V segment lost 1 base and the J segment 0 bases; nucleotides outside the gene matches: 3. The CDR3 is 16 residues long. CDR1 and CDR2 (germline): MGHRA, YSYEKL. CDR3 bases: TGCGCCAGCAGCCAAGGGGGCGGGAGCTCCTACAATGAGCAGTTCTTC. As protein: CASSQGGGSSYNEQFF.

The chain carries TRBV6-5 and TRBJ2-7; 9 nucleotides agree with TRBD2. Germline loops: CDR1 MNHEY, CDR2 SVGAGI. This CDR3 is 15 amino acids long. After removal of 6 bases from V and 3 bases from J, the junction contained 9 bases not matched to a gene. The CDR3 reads CASSLSLAGVYEQYF. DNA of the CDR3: TGTGCCAGCAGCCTAAGCTTAGCGGGAGTCTACGAGCAGTACTTC.

The CDR3 loop is CSVAQGRDYGYTF. The CDR3 DNA sequence: TGCAGCGTTGCCCAGGGCCGGGACTATGGCTACACCTTC. The rearrangement joins TRBV29-1 to TRBJ1-2; a weak D match, TRBD1 (5 bases). Trimming took off 4 bases at V and 3 bases at J, with 12 bases between the two ends. The CDR3 spans 13 residues. Per the germline V gene, CDR1 is SQVTM and CDR2 is ANQGSEA.

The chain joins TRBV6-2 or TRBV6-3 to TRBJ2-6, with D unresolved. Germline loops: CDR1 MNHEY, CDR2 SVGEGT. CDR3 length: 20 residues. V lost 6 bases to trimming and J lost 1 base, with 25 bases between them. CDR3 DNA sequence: TGTGCCAGCAGGCCTTTGTTAGCTCAAGACTCATCTTCTGGGGCCAACGTCCTGACTTTC. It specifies CASRPLLAQDSSSGANVLTF.

The CDR3 is CASSETETKQYF. The CDR3 coding sequence is TGTGCCAGCAGTGAAACAGAGACGAAGCAGTACTTC. The V and J genes are TRBV6-1 and TRBJ2-7; D is unresolved. V was shortened by 2 bases and J by 8 bases, with 10 bases between the two germline ends. CDR1 and CDR2 from the germline V gene are MNHNS and SASEGT. The CDR3 has 12 amino acids.

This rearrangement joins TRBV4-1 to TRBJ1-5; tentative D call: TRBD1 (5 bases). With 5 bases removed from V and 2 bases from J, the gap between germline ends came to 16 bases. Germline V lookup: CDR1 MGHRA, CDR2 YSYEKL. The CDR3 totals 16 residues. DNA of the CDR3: TGCGCCAGCAGCTTCAACTACAGGAATGGCAATCAGCCCCAGCATTTT. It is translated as CASSFNYRNGNQPQHF.

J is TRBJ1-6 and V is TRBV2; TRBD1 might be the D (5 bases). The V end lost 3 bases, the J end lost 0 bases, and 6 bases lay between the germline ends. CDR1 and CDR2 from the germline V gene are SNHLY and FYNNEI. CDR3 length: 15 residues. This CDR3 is CASSDGGSYNSPLHF. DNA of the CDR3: TGTGCCAGCAGTGACGGGGGCTCCTATAATTCACCCCTCCACTTT.

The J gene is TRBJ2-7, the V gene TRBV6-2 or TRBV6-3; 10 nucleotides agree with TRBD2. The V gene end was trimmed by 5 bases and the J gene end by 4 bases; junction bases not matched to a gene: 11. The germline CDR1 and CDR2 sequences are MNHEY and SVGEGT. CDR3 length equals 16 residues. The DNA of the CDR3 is TGTGCCAGCAGTAGAGGAAGCGGGAGGGGGATATACGAGCAGTACTTC. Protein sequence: CASSRGSGRGIYEQYF.

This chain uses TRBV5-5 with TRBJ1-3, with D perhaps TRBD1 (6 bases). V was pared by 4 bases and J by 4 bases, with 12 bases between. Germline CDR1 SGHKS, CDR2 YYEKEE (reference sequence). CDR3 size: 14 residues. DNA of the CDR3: TGTGCCAGCAGCCCCTGGACAGTAGGAAACACCATATATTTT. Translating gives CASSPWTVGNTIYF. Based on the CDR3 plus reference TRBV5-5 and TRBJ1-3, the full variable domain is DAGVTQSPTHLIKTRGQQVTLRCSPISGHKSVSWYQQVLGQGPQFIFQYYEKEERGRGNFPDRFSARQFPNYSSELNVNALLLGDSALYLCASSPWTVGNTIYFGEGSWLTVV.

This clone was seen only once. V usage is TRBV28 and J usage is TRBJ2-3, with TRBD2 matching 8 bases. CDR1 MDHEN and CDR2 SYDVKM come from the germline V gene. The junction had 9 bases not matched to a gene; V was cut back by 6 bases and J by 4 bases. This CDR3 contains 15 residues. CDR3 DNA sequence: TGTGCCAGCAGGGACGGACTAGCTCGGGCAGATACGCAGTATTTT. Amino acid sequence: CASRDGLARADTQYF.

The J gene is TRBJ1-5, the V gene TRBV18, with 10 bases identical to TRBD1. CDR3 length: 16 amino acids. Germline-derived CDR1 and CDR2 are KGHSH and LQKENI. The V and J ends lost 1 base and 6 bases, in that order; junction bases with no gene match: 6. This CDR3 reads CASSPLDRGSGQPQHF. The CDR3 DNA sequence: TGTGCCAGCTCACCACTGGACAGGGGGTCGGGTCAGCCCCAGCATTTT.

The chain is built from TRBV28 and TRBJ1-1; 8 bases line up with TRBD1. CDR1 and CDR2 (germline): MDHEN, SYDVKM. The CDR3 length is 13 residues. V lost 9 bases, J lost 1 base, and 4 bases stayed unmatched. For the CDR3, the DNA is TGTGCCAGTTCAGGGGGCGCGAACACTGAAGCTTTCTTT. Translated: CASSGGANTEAFF.

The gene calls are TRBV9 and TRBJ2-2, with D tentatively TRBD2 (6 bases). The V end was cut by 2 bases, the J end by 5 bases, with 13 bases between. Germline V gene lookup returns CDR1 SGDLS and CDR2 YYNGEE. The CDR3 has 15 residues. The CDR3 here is CASSVQAGGTGELFF. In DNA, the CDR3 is TGTGCCAGCAGCGTTCAAGCGGGCGGGACCGGGGAGCTGTTTTTT.